This TCR beta chain was obtained from a study of blood T cell repertoires in COVID-19. Study as a whole: PBMCs, B-cell-depleted T cells, or T cells were the source of the cDNA or gDNA that made up the material.

The authors' processing: Estimation of nucleated cell counts was performed using reference gene primer amplification. The data were produced by immunoSEQ multiplex PCR, yet TCRdb's version contains in-frame clones alone and is incomplete. The DNA gave D and trimming, while V, J and clone size come from that table. The sample records 25,000 to 30,000 clones, 84% being singletons. Germline V gives CDR1 SGHTA, CDR2 FQGTGA. V dropped 3 bases and J dropped 3; count of bases not matched to a gene: 3. The CDR3 loop spans 15 amino acids. The chain links TRBV7-3 to TRBJ2-2; 8 bases are shared with TRBD1. The TCR was taken from a man in his 70s with active COVID-19. Sequences were obtained from peripheral blood. The DNA of the CDR3 is TGTGCCAGCAGCTTGGGACAGGCATACACCGGGGAGCTGTTTTTT. Translated, it gives CASSLGQAYTGELFF.